This TCR beta chain emerged from a study of cytomegalovirus exposure and HLA in healthy donors. This clone was counted between two and nine times. PCR employed 60 Vbeta and 13 Jbeta primers. Using immunoSEQ multiplex PCR, the repertoire was profiled, and TCRdb retains in-frame clones only, with some absent. The repertoire holds 200,000 to 250,000 clones, with around 77% as singletons. Trimming left V 4 bases short and J 6 bases short, with 12 bases between. Germline V gene data show CDR1 as MGHRA and CDR2 as YSYEKL. The CDR3 has 14 residues. This chain uses TRBV4-1 with TRBJ2-2, with a weak D call TRBD1 (6 bases). The source of this sequence is a woman in her twenties or thirties in good health and CMV-seronegative. The sample comprised PBMCs. The DNA for the CDR3 is TGCGCCAGCAGCCGACCACAGGGAGCCGGGGAGCTGTTTTTT. This translates into CASSRPQGAGELFF.